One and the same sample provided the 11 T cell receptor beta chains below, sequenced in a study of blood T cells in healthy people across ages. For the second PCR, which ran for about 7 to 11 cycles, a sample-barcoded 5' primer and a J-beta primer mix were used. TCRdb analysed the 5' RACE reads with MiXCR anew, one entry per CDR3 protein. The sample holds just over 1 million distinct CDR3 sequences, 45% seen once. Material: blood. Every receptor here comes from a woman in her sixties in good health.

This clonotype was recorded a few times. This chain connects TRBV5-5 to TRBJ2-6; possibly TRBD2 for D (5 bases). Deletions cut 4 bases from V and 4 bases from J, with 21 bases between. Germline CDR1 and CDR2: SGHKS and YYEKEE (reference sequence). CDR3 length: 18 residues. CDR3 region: CASSQPGEGSSGANVLTF. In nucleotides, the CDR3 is TGTGCCAGCAGCCAACCGGGCGAGGGTTCTTCGGGGGCCAACGTCCTGACTTTC.

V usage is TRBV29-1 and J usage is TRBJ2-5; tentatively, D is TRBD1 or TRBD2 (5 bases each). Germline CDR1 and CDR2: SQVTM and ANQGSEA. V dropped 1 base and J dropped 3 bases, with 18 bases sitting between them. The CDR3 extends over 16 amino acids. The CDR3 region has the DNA TGCAGCGTTGAAGGCCGGCAGGGACGGAGTGAAGAGACCCAGTACTTC. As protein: CSVEGRQGRSEETQYF.

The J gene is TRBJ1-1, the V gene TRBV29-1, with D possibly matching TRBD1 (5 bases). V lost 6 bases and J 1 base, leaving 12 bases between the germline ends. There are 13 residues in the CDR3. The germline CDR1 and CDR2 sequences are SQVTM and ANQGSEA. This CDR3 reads CSVATAKNTEAFF. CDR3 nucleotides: TGCAGCGTAGCGACAGCGAAGAACACTGAAGCTTTCTTT.

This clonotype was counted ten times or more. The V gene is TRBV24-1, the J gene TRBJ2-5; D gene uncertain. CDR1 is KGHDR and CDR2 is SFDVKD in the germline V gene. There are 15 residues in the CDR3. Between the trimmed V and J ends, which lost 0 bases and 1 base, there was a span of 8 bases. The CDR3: CATSDLLDLQETQYF. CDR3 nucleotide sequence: TGTGCCACCAGTGATTTGCTTGATCTCCAAGAGACCCAGTACTTC.

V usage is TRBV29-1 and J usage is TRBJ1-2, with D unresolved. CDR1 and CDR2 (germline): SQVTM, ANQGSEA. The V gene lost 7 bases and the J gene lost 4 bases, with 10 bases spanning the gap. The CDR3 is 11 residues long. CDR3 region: CSALDVYGYTF. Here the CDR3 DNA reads TGCAGCGCCTTGGACGTCTATGGCTACACCTTC.

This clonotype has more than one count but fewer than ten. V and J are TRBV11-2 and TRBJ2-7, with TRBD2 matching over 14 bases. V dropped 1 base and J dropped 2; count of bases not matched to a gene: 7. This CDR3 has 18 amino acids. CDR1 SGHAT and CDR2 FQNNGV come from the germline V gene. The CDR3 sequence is CASSLGGTSGSLTYEQYF. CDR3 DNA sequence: TGTGCCAGCAGCTTAGGTGGGACTAGCGGGAGTTTGACCTACGAGCAGTACTTC.

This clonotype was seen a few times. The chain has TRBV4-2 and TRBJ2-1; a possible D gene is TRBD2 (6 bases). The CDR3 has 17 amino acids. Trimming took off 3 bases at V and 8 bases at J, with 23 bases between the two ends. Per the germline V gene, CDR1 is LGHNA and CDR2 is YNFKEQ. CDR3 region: CASSHHGGGTPPYEQFF. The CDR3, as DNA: TGTGCCAGCAGCCATCACGGGGGAGGTACCCCTCCCTATGAGCAGTTCTTC.

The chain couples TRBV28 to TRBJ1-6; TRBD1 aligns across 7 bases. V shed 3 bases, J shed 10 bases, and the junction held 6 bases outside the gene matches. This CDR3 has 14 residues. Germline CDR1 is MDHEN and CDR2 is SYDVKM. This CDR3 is CASSFMRGQSPLHF. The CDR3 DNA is TGTGCCAGCAGTTTTATGAGGGGGCAATCACCCCTCCACTTT.

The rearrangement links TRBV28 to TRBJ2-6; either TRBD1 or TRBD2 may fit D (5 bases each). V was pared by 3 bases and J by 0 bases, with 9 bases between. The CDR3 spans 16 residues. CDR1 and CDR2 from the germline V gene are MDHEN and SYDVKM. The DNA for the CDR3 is TGTGCCAGCAGTTTTCCGGGACGCTCTGGGGCCAACGTCCTGACTTTC. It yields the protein CASSFPGRSGANVLTF.

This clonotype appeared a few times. CDR3 DNA: TGTGCCAGCTCACCACCGGGATCGGAGGAGCCCCAGCATTTT. Its translation is CASSPPGSEEPQHF. The rearrangement uses TRBV18 and TRBJ1-5; D not resolved. Germline CDR1 KGHSH, CDR2 LQKENI. This CDR3 region has 14 residues. Between the trimmed V and J ends, which lost 0 bases and 8 bases, there was a span of 11 bases.

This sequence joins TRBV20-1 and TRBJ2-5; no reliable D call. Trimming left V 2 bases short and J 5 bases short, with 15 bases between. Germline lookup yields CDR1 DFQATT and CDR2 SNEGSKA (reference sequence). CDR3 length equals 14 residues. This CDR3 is CSARPPSLLETQYF. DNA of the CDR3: TGCAGTGCTAGACCCCCTTCACTACTGGAGACCCAGTACTTC.